These 20 T cell receptor beta chains were sequenced from one sample in a study of shared clonotypes between healthy human individuals. Repertoires were generated with immunoSEQ multiplex PCR, while TCRdb's copy carries only in-frame clones and drops some. The sample comprises approximately 2.4 million clones, 95% of which are singletons, and about 0.13% rests with the top ten. Material: naive CD4+ T cells sorted from blood. Subset meaning: CD45RA+ positively selected. The origin of the receptors is a man between 18 and 29 years old in good health.

This rearrangement joins TRBV15 to TRBJ1-6; D unclear. CDR3 length equals 15 residues. V was clipped by 1 base and J by 7 bases, with 11 bases between them. Germline CDR1 reads LNHNV; CDR2 reads YYDKDF (reference sequence). CDR3 DNA sequence: TGTGCCACCAGCAGAGTTGGGGTAAACAATTCACCCCTCCACTTT. It is translated as CATSRVGVNNSPLHF.

This clone was seen only once. V and J are TRBV4-1 and TRBJ2-1; the D gene is possibly TRBD2 (7 bases). This CDR3 is 16 amino acids long. The V and J ends lost 4 bases and 4 bases respectively, with 17 bases between them. From germline, CDR1 is MGHRA and CDR2 YSYEKL. CDR3 DNA sequence: TGCGCCAGCAGCCGCAACCAAGGGGGGGCTTACAATGAGCAGTTCTTC. Translating it yields CASSRNQGGAYNEQFF.

The chain has TRBV19 and TRBJ2-7, with D maybe TRBD2 (5 bases). The CDR3 length is 15 residues. V lost 5 bases, J lost 0 bases, and 14 bases lay in between. Germline-derived CDR1 and CDR2 are LNHDA and SQIVND (reference sequence). The CDR3 DNA is TGTGCCAGTAGTCGGGGTTTCCTGAGCTCCTACGAGCAGTACTTC. Protein sequence: CASSRGFLSSYEQYF. Supplemented by reference TRBV19 and TRBJ2-7, the full variable domain reads DGGITQSPKYLFRKEGQNVTLSCEQNLNHDAMYWYRQDPGQGLRLIYYSQIVNDFQKGDIAEGYSVSREKKESFPLTVTSAQKNPTAFYLCASSRGFLSSYEQYFGPGTRLTVT.

This chain uses TRBV10-3 with TRBJ1-1; D is uncertain. The CDR3 has 14 residues. Trimming took 2 bases from V and 5 from J, leaving 12 bases between them. CDR1 and CDR2 from the germline V gene are ENHRY and SYGVKD. The CDR3 coding sequence is TGTGCCATCAGTGAGGGTGAGGGTTGGACTGAAGCTTTCTTT. It specifies CAISEGEGWTEAFF.

This chain uses TRBV5-6 with TRBJ2-4; a weak D match, TRBD1 (5 bases). Trimming removed 4 bases at V and 0 bases at J, with 23 bases between. CDR1 and CDR2 from the germline V gene are SGHDT and YYEEEE. This CDR3 contains 19 residues. CDR3 bases: TGTGCCAGCAGCCCGGACGGACATGAAGGAAGAGGAGCCAAAAACATTCAGTACTTC. Its protein product is CASSPDGHEGRGAKNIQYF.

This chain uses TRBV27 with TRBJ1-5; D not resolved. This CDR3 comprises 14 residues. V was cut by 1 base and J by 4 bases, with 8 bases left in between. Germline CDR1 is MNHEY and CDR2 is SMNVEV (reference sequence). Here the CDR3 reads CASSLWAENQPQHF. Here the CDR3 DNA reads TGTGCCAGCAGTTTATGGGCAGAGAATCAGCCCCAGCATTTT.

The V and J genes are TRBV28 and TRBJ1-1; D gene ambiguous. V shed 1 base and J shed 6 bases, with 3 bases lying between them. Germline-derived CDR1 and CDR2 are MDHEN and SYDVKM. The CDR3 consists of 11 residues. Written as DNA, the CDR3 is TGTGCCAGCAGTTTATCCCCTGAAGCTTTCTTT. Translating gives CASSLSPEAFF. The whole variable domain, remainder taken from reference TRBV28 and TRBJ1-1, is DVKVTQSSRYLVKRTGEKVFLECVQDMDHENMFWYRQDPGLGLRLIYFSYDVKMKEKGDIPEGYSVSREKKERFSLILESASTNQTSMYLCASSLSPEAFFGQGTRLTVV.

The genes are TRBV18 and TRBJ1-2; D perhaps matches TRBD1 (6 bases). This CDR3 spans 16 amino acids. Germline values: CDR1 KGHSH, CDR2 LQKENI. Trimming removed 2 bases at V and 3 bases at J, with 16 bases between. CDR3 protein: CASSPGGRGPDYGYTF. As DNA, the CDR3 is TGTGCCAGCTCACCAGGGGGACGGGGGCCAGACTATGGCTACACCTTC. The complete variable domain, with remaining parts taken from reference TRBV18 and TRBJ1-2, reads NAGVMQNPRHLVRRRGQEARLRCSPMKGHSHVYWYRQLPEEGLKFMVYLQKENIIDESGMPKERFSAEFPKEGPSILRIQQVVRGDSAAYFCASSPGGRGPDYGYTFGSGTRLTVV.

Concerning this clone: The sample holds other DNA sequences that translate to the same CDR3. The chain combines TRBV7-2 with TRBJ1-2; a possible D gene is TRBD1 (5 bases). The CDR3 loop spans 13 amino acids. Germline CDR1 and CDR2: SGHTA and FQGNSA. V was trimmed by 5 bases and J by 5 bases, leaving 12 bases between them. Written as DNA, the CDR3 is TGTGCCAGCAGCCGAGGCGGGGGGTATGGCTACACCTTC. Translation gives CASSRGGGYGYTF. The full variable domain, with the rest looked up from reference TRBV7-2 and TRBJ1-2, is GAGVSQSPSNKVTEKGKDVELRCDPISGHTALYWYRQSLGQGLEFLIYFQGNSAPDKSGLPSDRFSAERTGGSVSTLTIQRTQQEDSAVYLCASSRGGGYGYTFGSGTRLTVV.

The V gene is TRBV27, the J gene TRBJ1-5, with a tentative D call TRBD1 (6 bases). Germline lookup yields CDR1 MNHEY and CDR2 SMNVEV (reference sequence). This CDR3 has 15 amino acids. The V and J ends lost 6 bases and 2 bases respectively, with 14 bases between them. The CDR3 coding sequence is TGTGCCAGCAGGATACAGGGTGATGGCAATCAGCCCCAGCATTTT. This encodes CASRIQGDGNQPQHF.

J is TRBJ2-5 and V is TRBV6-5; weak D call: TRBD1 (5 bases). V was cut by 7 bases and J by 2 bases, with 14 bases left in between. The CDR3 has 14 amino acids. The germline CDR1 and CDR2 sequences are MNHEY and SVGAGI. CDR3 region: CASKDTFAQETQYF. Here the CDR3 DNA reads TGTGCCAGCAAGGACACCTTCGCACAAGAGACCCAGTACTTC.

The gene calls are TRBV7-9 and TRBJ2-3; 10 bases match TRBD2. This CDR3 is built from 16 residues. The junction had 6 bases not matched to a gene; V was cut back by 1 base and J by 5 bases. Per the germline V gene, CDR1 is SEHNR and CDR2 is FQNEAQ (reference sequence). This CDR3 reads CASSLGLAGVEDTQYF. The DNA of the CDR3 is TGTGCCAGCAGCTTAGGCCTAGCGGGGGTCGAAGATACGCAGTATTTT.

V and J are TRBV12-5 and TRBJ2-1; a possible D gene is TRBD2 (6 bases). From germline, CDR1 is LGHNT and CDR2 FRNRAP. V gave up 6 bases and J gave up 5 bases, with 17 bases separating them. There are 15 residues in the CDR3. CDR3 coding DNA: TGTGCTAGTGGGCTACTGAGAGGCGGGAACAATGAGCAGTTCTTC. This sequence encodes CASGLLRGGNNEQFF.

This chain links TRBV9 with TRBJ2-5, with 11 bases matching TRBD2. CDR1 and CDR2 (germline): SGDLS, YYNGEE. After removal of 4 bases from V and 7 bases from J, the junction contained 18 bases not matched to a gene. The CDR3 has 18 residues. CDR3 residues: CASSPTTVAGGPSGTQYF. The DNA of the CDR3 is TGTGCCAGCAGCCCGACCACCGTAGCGGGGGGGCCCTCAGGGACCCAGTACTTC.

The rearrangement links TRBV7-2 to TRBJ1-1; D remains unclear. Germline CDR1 reads SGHTA; CDR2 reads FQGNSA. This CDR3 spans 16 amino acids. Trimming removed 6 bases at V and 2 bases at J, with 19 bases between. CDR3 protein: CASSQGGRRANTEAFF. The CDR3 DNA sequence: TGTGCCAGCAGTCAAGGTGGGCGCCGGGCAAACACTGAAGCTTTCTTT.

CDR3 DNA sequence: TGCGCCAGCAGCGAGCAGGGTACTCCTGGGGCCAACGTCCTGACTTTC. It codes for CASSEQGTPGANVLTF. The chain links TRBV5-1 to TRBJ2-6, with TRBD1 as a possible D gene (5 bases). Germline V gene lookup returns CDR1 SGHRS and CDR2 YFSETQ. The CDR3 covers 16 residues. V lost 4 bases, J lost 2 bases, and 13 bases lay in between.

V and J are TRBV13 and TRBJ1-2; perhaps TRBD1 as D (6 bases). The V end lost 4 bases, the J end lost 0 bases, and 15 bases lay between the germline ends. Germline CDR1 and CDR2: PRHDT and FYEKMQ (reference sequence). This CDR3 has 16 amino acids. CDR3 in amino acids: CASSSVPDSPNYGYTF. CDR3 DNA sequence: TGTGCCAGCAGCTCGGTCCCGGACAGCCCTAACTATGGCTACACCTTC.

The J gene is TRBJ1-2, the V gene TRBV14; 9 bases fit TRBD1. The germline CDR1 and CDR2 sequences are SGHDN and FVKESK. V was pared by 4 bases and J by 6 bases, with 9 bases of the junction left unmatched. The CDR3 has 15 amino acids. The CDR3 DNA sequence: TGTGCCAGCAGCCTGGGGACAGGGTATAGAGATGGCTACACCTTC. Translation gives CASSLGTGYRDGYTF.

The chain joins TRBV19 to TRBJ1-6, with D perhaps matching TRBD1 (5 bases). This CDR3 has 13 amino acids. V was cut by 7 bases and J by 6 bases, with 10 bases left in between. Germline-derived CDR1 and CDR2 are LNHDA and SQIVND (reference sequence). The CDR3 reads CASKRGVNSPLHF. The CDR3 DNA follows: TGTGCCAGTAAAAGGGGCGTTAATTCACCCCTCCACTTT.

The chain is built from TRBV2 and TRBJ2-3, with 11 bases aligning to TRBD2. J lost 0 bases, V lost 4 bases, and 3 bases had no gene match. CDR1 and CDR2 from the germline V gene are SNHLY and FYNNEI. This CDR3 contains 16 residues. CDR3 sequence reads: CASSALAGGSTDTQYF. The CDR3 region has the DNA TGTGCCAGCAGTGCCCTAGCGGGGGGCAGCACAGATACGCAGTATTTT.